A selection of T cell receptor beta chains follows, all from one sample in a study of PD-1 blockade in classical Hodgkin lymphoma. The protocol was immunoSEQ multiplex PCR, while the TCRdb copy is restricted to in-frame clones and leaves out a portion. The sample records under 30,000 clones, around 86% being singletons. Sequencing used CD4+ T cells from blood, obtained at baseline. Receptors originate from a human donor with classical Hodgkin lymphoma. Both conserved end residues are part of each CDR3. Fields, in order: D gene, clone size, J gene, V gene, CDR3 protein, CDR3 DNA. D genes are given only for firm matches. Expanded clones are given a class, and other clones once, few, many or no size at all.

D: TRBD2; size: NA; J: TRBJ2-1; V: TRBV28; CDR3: CASSFLAGGPNEQFF; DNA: TGTGCCAGCAGTTTTCTAGCGGGAGGGCCCAATGAGCAGTTCTTC
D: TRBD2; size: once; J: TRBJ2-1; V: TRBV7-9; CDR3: CASSSRPGLEIKEQFF; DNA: TGTGCCAGCAGCTCTCGTCCGGGACTAGAAATCAAGGAGCAGTTCTTC
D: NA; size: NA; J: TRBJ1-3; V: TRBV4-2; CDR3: CASSLAEGSGNTIYF; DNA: TGTGCCAGCAGCTTGGCCGAGGGCTCTGGAAACACCATATATTTT
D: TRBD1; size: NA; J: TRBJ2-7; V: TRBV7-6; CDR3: CASSFTAGGPNSYEQYF; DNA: TGTGCCAGCAGCTTTACGGCAGGGGGCCCTAACTCCTACGAGCAGTACTTC
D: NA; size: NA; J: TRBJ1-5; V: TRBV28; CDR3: CATQSRQGYQPQHF; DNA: TGTGCGACCCAAAGCAGGCAGGGTTATCAGCCCCAGCATTTT
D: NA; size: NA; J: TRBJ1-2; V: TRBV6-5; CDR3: CASSYSMPPLGYGYTF; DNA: TGTGCCAGCAGTTACTCGATGCCCCCCTTAGGATATGGCTACACCTTC
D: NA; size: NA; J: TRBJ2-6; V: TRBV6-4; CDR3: CATRTDSGANVLTF; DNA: TGTGCCACTCGGACGGACTCTGGGGCCAACGTCCTGACTTTC
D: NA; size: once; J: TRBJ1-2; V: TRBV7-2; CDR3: CASSLGGYGYTF; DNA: TGTGCCAGCAGCCTCGGGGGGTATGGCTACACCTTC
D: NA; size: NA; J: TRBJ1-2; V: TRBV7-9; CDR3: CASSSQGYYGYTF; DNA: TGTGCCAGCAGCTCCCAGGGATACTATGGCTACACCTTC
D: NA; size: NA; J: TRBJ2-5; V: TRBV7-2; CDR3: CASSLGGYGTQYF; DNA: TGTGCCAGCAGCTTAGGGGGGTATGGGACCCAGTACTTC
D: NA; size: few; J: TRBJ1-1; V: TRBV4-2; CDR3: CASSPPGVNTEAFF; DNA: TGTGCCAGCAGCCCACCTGGGGTGAACACTGAAGCTTTCTTT
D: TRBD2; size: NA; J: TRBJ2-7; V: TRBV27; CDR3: CASSPRSSSGSEQYF; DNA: TGTGCCAGCAGTCCACGATCTTCTAGCGGGAGCGAGCAGTACTTC
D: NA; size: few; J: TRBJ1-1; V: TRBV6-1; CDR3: CASSGTGEAFF; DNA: TGTGCCAGCAGTGGTACAGGTGAAGCTTTCTTT
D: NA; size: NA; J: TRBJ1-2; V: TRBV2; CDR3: CASTPTPPKDYYGYTF; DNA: TGTGCCAGCACCCCAACCCCCCCCAAGGATTACTATGGCTACACCTTC
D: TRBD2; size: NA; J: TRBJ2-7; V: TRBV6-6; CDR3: CASKLVAGGIEYEQYF; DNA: TGTGCCAGCAAACTCGTAGCGGGAGGGATAGAATACGAGCAGTACTTC
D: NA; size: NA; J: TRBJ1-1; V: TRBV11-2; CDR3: CASSLTDLNTEAFF; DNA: TGTGCCAGCAGCTTAACAGACTTGAACACTGAAGCTTTCTTT
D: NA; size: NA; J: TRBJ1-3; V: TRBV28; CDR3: CASSFNRGNTIYF; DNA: TGTGCCAGCAGTTTCAACCGTGGAAACACCATATATTTT
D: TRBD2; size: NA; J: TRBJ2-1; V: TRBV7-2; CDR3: CASSPTGTSATSYNEQFF; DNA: TGTGCCAGCAGCCCGACCGGGACTAGCGCGACCTCCTACAATGAGCAGTTCTTC
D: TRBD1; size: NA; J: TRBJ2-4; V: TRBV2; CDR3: CASRADRGGNIQYF; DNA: TGTGCCAGCAGGGCGGACAGGGGAGGGAACATTCAGTACTTC
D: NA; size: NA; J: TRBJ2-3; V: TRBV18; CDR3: CASSPSRTDTQYF; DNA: TGTGCCAGCTCACCATCCCGCACAGATACGCAGTATTTT
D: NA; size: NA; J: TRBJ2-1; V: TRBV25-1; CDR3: CASSAHNEQFF; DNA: TGTGCCAGCAGTGCGCACAATGAGCAGTTCTTC
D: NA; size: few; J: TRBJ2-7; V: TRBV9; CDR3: CASSVGGGAYEQYF; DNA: TGTGCCAGCAGCGTAGGTGGGGGAGCCTACGAGCAGTACTTC
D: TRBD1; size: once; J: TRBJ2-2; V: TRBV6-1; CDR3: CASSLGQTNTGELFF; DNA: TGTGCCAGCTCGTTGGGACAGACGAACACCGGGGAGCTGTTTTTT
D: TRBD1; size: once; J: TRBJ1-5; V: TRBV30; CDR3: CAWSVNRGLDQPQHF; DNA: TGTGCCTGGAGTGTAAACAGGGGGCTCGATCAGCCCCAGCATTTT
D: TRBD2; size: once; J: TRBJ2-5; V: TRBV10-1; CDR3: CASSGRLAGRETQYF; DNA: TGCGCCAGCAGTGGAAGACTAGCGGGACGGGAGACCCAGTACTTC
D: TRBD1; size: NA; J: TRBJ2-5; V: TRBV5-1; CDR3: CASSQGQGLGKETQYF; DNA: TGCGCCAGCAGTCAGGGACAGGGCTTGGGGAAAGAGACCCAGTACTTC
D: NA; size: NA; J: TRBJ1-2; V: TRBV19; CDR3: CASSTPRRGRAEYGYTF; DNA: TGTGCCAGTAGTACCCCCCGAAGAGGGCGCGCAGAGTATGGCTACACCTTC
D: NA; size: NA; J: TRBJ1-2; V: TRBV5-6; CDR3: CASSLPTGANYGYTF; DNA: TGTGCCAGCAGCCTACCCACGGGGGCCAACTATGGCTACACCTTC
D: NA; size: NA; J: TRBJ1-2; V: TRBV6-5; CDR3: CASSPGRRANYGYTF; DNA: TGTGCCAGCAGCCCGGGACGGAGAGCTAACTATGGCTACACCTTC
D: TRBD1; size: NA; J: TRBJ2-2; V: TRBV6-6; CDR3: CASSSPGTGVTGELFF; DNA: TGTGCCAGCAGTTCTCCCGGGACAGGGGTCACCGGGGAGCTGTTTTTT
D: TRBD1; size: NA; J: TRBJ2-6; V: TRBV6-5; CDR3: CASSPGGAGANVLTF; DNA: TGTGCCAGCAGCCCAGGGGGCGCCGGGGCCAACGTCCTGACTTTC
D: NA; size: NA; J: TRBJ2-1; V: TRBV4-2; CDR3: CASSQDEQGRVYEQFF; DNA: TGTGCCAGCAGCCAAGATGAACAGGGTCGTGTTTATGAGCAGTTCTTC
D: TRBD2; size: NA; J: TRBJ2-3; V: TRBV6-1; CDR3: CASRAGGGTDTQYF; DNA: TGTGCCAGCAGAGCGGGAGGCGGCACAGATACGCAGTATTTT
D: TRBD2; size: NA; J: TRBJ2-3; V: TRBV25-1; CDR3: CASSKLAGADTQYF; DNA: TGTGCCAGCAGTAAACTAGCGGGAGCAGATACGCAGTATTTT
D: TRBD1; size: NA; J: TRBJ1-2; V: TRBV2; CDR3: CASRQDRAGYTF; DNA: TGTGCCAGCAGGCAGGACAGGGCTGGCTACACCTTC
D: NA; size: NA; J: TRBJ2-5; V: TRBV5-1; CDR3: CASSLGGTRGQETQYF; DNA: TGCGCCAGCAGCTTGGGAGGGACCCGAGGGCAAGAGACCCAGTACTTC
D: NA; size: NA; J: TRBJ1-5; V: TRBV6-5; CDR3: CASNTPGQPQHF; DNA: TGTGCCAGCAACACCCCTGGCCAGCCCCAGCATTTT
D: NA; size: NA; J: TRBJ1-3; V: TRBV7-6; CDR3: CASGHDRGNTIYF; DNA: TGTGCCAGCGGCCACGACAGGGGAAACACCATATATTTT
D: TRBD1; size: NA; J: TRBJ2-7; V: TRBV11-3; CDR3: CASSLGQGTGEQYF; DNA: TGTGCCAGCAGCCTGGGACAGGGGACCGGCGAGCAGTACTTC
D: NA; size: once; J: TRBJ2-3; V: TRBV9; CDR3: CASSVAGGPSTDTQYF; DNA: TGTGCCAGCAGCGTAGCTGGCGGGCCCAGCACAGATACGCAGTATTTT
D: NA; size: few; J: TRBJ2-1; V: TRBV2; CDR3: CASRASAGEQFF; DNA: TGTGCCAGCAGGGCCTCGGCGGGAGAGCAGTTCTTC
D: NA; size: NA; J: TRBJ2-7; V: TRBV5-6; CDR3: CASSYHRNPSYEQYF; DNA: TGTGCCAGCAGCTACCACCGGAACCCCTCCTACGAGCAGTACTTC
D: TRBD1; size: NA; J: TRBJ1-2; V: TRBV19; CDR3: CASSIPSTGGNGYTF; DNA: TGTGCCAGTAGTATCCCTTCAACAGGGGGGAATGGCTACACCTTC
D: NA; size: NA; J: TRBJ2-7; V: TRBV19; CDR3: CASSLLIKGRVGYEQYF; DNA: TGTGCCAGTAGTCTCCTAATAAAGGGACGGGTGGGTTACGAGCAGTACTTC
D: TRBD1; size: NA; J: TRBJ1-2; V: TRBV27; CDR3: CASSLGSTGLYGYTF; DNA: TGTGCCAGCAGTTTAGGATCGACAGGGCTCTATGGCTACACCTTC
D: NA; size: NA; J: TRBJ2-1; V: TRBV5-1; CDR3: CASSSGDPWNEQFF; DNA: TGCGCCAGCAGCTCTGGGGACCCCTGGAATGAGCAGTTCTTC
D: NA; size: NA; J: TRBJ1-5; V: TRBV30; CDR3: CAWSDRDGQPQHF; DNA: TGTGCCTGGAGTGACAGAGACGGTCAGCCCCAGCATTTT
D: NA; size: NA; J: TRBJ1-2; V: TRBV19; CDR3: CASKVKKNYGYTF; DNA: TGTGCCAGTAAAGTAAAGAAGAACTATGGCTACACCTTC
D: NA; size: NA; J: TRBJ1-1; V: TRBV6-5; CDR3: CASNRLGRTRTEAFF; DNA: TGTGCCAGCAATCGTTTGGGGAGAACTCGCACTGAAGCTTTCTTT
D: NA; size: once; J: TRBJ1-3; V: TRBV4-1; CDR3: CASSQIDSYQNTIYF; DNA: TGCGCCAGCAGCCAAATCGACAGCTACCAAAACACCATATATTTT
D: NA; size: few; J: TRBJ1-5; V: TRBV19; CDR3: CASSPQTTVRLSNQPQHF; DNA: TGTGCCAGTAGTCCCCAGACAACAGTACGACTTAGCAATCAGCCCCAGCATTTT
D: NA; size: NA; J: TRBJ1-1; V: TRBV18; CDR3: CASSPQGNTEAFF; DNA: TGTGCCAGCTCACCACAGGGTAACACTGAAGCTTTCTTT
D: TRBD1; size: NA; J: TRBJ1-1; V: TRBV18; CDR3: CASSPGTGEEGTEAFF; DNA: TGTGCCAGCTCACCCGGGACAGGGGAAGAGGGCACTGAAGCTTTCTTT
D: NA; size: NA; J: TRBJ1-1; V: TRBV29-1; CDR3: CSVEQGPTEAFF; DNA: TGCAGCGTTGAACAGGGGCCCACTGAAGCTTTCTTT
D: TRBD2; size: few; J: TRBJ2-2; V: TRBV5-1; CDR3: CASSVAGGTTGELFF; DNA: TGCGCCAGCAGCGTGGCGGGAGGGACCACCGGGGAGCTGTTTTTT
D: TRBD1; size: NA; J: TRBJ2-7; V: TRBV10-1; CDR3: CASSSGQGATSYEQYF; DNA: TGCGCCAGCAGTTCTGGACAGGGGGCGACCTCCTACGAGCAGTACTTC
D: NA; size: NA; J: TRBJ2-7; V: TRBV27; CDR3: CASSSRGTYEQYF; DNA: TGTGCCAGCAGTTCTAGGGGTACCTACGAGCAGTACTTC